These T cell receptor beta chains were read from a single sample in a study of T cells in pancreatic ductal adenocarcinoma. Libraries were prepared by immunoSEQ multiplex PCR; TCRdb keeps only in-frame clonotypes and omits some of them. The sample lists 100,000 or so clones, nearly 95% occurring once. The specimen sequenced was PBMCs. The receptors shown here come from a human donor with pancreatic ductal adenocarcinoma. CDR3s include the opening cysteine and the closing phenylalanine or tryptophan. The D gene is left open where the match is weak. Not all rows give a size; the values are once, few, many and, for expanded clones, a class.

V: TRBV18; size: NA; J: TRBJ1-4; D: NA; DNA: TGTGCCAGCTCACGAGAACGGGGGATTGCAACTAATGAAAAACTGTTTTTT; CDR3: CASSRERGIATNEKLFF
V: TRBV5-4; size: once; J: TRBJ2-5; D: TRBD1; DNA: TGTGCCAGCAGCTTAATTGGCAGGGGGCAAGAGACCCAGTACTTC; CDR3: CASSLIGRGQETQYF
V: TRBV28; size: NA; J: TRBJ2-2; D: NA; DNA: TGTGCCAGCATAGTGGCCACCCGGGCCGGGGAGCTGTTTTTT; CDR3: CASIVATRAGELFF
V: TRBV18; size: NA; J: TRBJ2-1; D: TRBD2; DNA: TGTGCCAGCTCACTCGGGACTAGCGGGAGCAATGAGCAGTTCTTC; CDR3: CASSLGTSGSNEQFF
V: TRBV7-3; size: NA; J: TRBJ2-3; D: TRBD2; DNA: TGTGCCAGCAGCTTAAAAGCGGGAGATGGTACAGATACGCAGTATTTT; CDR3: CASSLKAGDGTDTQYF
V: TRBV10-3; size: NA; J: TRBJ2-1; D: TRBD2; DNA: TGTGCCATCAGTGAACTAGCGGGAGCCAGTGAGCAGTTCTTC; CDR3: CAISELAGASEQFF
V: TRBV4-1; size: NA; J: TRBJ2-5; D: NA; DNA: TGCGCCAGCAGCCAACCCGCGAGGGAGAAGAAAGAGACCCAGTACTTC; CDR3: CASSQPAREKKETQYF
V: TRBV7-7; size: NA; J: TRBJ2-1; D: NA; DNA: TGTGCCAGCAGCCCGACGGGGCCCGGGAGCTCCTACAATGAGCAGTTCTTC; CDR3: CASSPTGPGSSYNEQFF
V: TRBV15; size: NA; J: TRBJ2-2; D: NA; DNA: TGTGCCACCAGCCGATGGACTCGGGGGGCTACCGGCACCGGGGAGCTGTTTTTT; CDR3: CATSRWTRGATGTGELFF
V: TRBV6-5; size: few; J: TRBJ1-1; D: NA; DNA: TGTGCCAGCAGTTACGGCGACAGGAACACTGAAGCTTTCTTT; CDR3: CASSYGDRNTEAFF
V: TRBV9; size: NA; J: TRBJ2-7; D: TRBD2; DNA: TGTGCCAGCAGCCCCCGAGGGAGCGGGGGATCCTACGAGCAGTACTTC; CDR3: CASSPRGSGGSYEQYF
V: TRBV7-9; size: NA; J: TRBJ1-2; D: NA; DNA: TGTGCCAGCAGCTTAGAGGGGCAGTCGTATGGCTACACCTTC; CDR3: CASSLEGQSYGYTF
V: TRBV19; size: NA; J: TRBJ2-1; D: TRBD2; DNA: TGTGCCAGTAGTTCCCACCTAGCGGGAGTCACCAATGAGCAGTTCTTC; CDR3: CASSSHLAGVTNEQFF
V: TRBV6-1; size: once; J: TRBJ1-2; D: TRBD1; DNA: TGTGCCAGCAGTGAAGCTTGGGACAGAGGGTCCGGCTACACCTTC; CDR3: CASSEAWDRGSGYTF